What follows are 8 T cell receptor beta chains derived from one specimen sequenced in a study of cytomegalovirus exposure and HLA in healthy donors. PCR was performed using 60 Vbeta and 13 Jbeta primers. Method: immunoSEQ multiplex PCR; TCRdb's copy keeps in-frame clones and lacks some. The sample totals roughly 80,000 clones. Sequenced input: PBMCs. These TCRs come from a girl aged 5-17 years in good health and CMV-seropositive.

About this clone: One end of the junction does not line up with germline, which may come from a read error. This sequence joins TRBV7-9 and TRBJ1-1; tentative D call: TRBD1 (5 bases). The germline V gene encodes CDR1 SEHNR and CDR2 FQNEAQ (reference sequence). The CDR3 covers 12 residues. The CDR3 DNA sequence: TGTGCCAGCAGCTTAGGGGGAGGGGAAGATTTCTTT. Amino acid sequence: CASSLGGGEDFF.

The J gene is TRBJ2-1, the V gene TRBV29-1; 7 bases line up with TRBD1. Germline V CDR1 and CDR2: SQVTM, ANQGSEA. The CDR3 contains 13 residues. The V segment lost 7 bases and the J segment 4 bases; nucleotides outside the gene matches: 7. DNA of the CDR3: TGCAGCGGAAACCGGGACAGATACAATGAGCAGTTCTTC. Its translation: CSGNRDRYNEQFF.

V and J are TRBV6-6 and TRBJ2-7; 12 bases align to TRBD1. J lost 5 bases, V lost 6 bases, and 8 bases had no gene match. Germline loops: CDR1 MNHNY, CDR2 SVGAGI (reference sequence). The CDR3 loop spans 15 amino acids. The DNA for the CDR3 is TGTGCCAGCAGATCCGGGACAGGGGGCGCGGACGAGCAGTACTTC. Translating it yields CASRSGTGGADEQYF.

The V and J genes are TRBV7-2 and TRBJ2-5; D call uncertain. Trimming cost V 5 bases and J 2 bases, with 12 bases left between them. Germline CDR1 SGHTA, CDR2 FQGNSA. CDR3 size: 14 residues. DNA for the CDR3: TGTGCCAGCAGCCTCCGTCAGACACAAGAGACCCAGTACTTC. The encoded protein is CASSLRQTQETQYF.

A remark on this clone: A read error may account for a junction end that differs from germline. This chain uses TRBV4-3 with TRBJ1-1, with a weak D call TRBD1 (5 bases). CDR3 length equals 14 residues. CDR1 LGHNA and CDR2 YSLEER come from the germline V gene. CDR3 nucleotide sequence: TGCGCCGGCAGCCAAGATTCGGAGGGGACTGAAGCTTTCTTT. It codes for CAGSQDSEGTEAFF.

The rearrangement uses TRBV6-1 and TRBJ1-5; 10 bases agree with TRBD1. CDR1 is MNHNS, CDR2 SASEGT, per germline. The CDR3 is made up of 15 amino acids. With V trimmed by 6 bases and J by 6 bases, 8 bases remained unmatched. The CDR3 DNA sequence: TGTGCCAGCAGGCTGGAGGACAGGGGGGGTCAGCCCCAGCATTTT. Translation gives CASRLEDRGGQPQHF.

As DNA, the CDR3 is TGTGCCAGCAGTTACTCGAAGGGGTATGGCTACACCTTC. Translation gives CASSYSKGYGYTF. The chain joins TRBV6-5 to TRBJ1-2; D might be TRBD1 (5 bases). The germline V and J ends were trimmed by 0 bases and 5 bases, with 7 bases remaining between them. The CDR3 has 13 amino acids. Germline V gene data show CDR1 as MNHEY and CDR2 as SVGAGI.

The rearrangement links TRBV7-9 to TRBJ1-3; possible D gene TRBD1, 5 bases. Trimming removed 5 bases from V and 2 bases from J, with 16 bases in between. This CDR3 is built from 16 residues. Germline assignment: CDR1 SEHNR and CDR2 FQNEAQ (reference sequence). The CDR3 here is CASSLAGGAAGNTIYF. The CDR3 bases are TGTGCCAGCAGCCTGGCGGGAGGGGCTGCTGGAAACACCATATATTTT.